This T cell receptor beta chain was captured in a study of graft-versus-host responses after intestinal transplantation. For the study at large: Tacrolimus and steroids were given for 3 to 4 years to all recipients after anti-thymocyte globulin induction. Study-wide findings and caveats: Early post-transplant falls in HvG clones accompanied the peak levels of circulating GvH clones. Recipient marrow harbored GvH clones, some of which surfaced first in ileum or blood.

Sequencing was performed with immunoSEQ multiplex PCR; in TCRdb, only in-frame clones are kept and a portion is missing. The repertoire includes about 15,000 clones, 25% to 35% of them detected once, and 3% to 4.5% sits in the top ten. This clone is classed as medium-sized. Trimming took off 2 bases at V and 0 bases at J, with 8 bases between the two ends. CDR3 size: 15 residues. Germline CDR1 MNHNY, CDR2 SVGAGI (reference sequence). This clonotype originated in a human patient who received an intestinal transplant. The sample here was alloreactive CD4+ T cells from a mixed lymphocyte reaction culture, taken before intestinal transplant. Sample subset: CFSE-low proliferating T cells sorted from roughly six-day pre-transplant mixed lymphocyte reaction (GvH or HvG direction). The rearrangement links TRBV6-6 to TRBJ1-5; D perhaps matches TRBD1 (5 bases). In nucleotides, the CDR3 is TGTGCCAGCAGTTACGGGGGGATTAGCAATCAGCCCCAGCATTTT. Protein product: CASSYGGISNQPQHF.